A selection of T cell receptor beta chains follows, all from one sample in a study of shared clonotypes between healthy human individuals. Assay: immunoSEQ multiplex PCR; the TCRdb copy retains only in-frame clones and omits some. This sample has about 1.5 million clones; nearly 99% occur once, and the top ten carry approximately 0.44%. Sequenced sample: naive CD4+ T cells sorted from blood. The receptors were gathered from a man aged 30-40 years in good health. Each CDR3 is given with its conserved first and last residue. The D gene is left open where the match is weak. Only part of the rows carry a size: once, few, many, or a class if the clone is expanded.

abundance: NA
d_gene: TRBD2
j_gene: TRBJ2-7
v_gene: TRBV6-1
CDR3aa: CASSERGGTRAYEQYF
CDR3nt: TGTGCCAGCAGTGAACGGGGCGGGACTAGAGCCTACGAGCAGTACTTC

abundance: NA
d_gene: TRBD2
j_gene: TRBJ2-1
v_gene: TRBV27
CDR3aa: CASSLFGLAGANNEQFF
CDR3nt: TGTGCCAGCAGTTTATTCGGCCTAGCGGGAGCCAACAATGAGCAGTTCTTC

abundance: NA
d_gene: NA
j_gene: TRBJ1-2
v_gene: TRBV29-1
CDR3aa: CSVDGDGYTF
CDR3nt: TGCAGCGTAGATGGCGATGGCTACACCTTC

abundance: NA
d_gene: TRBD1
j_gene: TRBJ2-7
v_gene: TRBV7-3
CDR3aa: CASSRQGINEQYF
CDR3nt: TGTGCCAGCAGCCGACAGGGGATAAACGAGCAGTACTTC

abundance: NA
d_gene: TRBD2
j_gene: TRBJ2-7
v_gene: TRBV19
CDR3aa: CASRKTSGVSYEQYF
CDR3nt: TGTGCCAGTAGGAAGACTAGCGGGGTCTCCTACGAGCAGTACTTC

abundance: NA
d_gene: NA
j_gene: TRBJ2-3
v_gene: TRBV28
CDR3aa: CANKKRSTDTQYF
CDR3nt: TGTGCCAACAAGAAGAGGTCCACAGATACGCAGTATTTT

abundance: NA
d_gene: TRBD2
j_gene: TRBJ2-3
v_gene: TRBV27
CDR3aa: CASGRDRLAGVTDTQYF
CDR3nt: TGTGCCAGCGGCAGAGACCGACTAGCGGGAGTTACAGATACGCAGTATTTT

abundance: NA
d_gene: NA
j_gene: TRBJ2-7
v_gene: TRBV18
CDR3aa: CASSLLREGEASYEQYF
CDR3nt: TGTGCCAGCTCACTGTTACGAGAAGGCGAAGCTTCCTACGAGCAGTACTTC

abundance: NA
d_gene: NA
j_gene: TRBJ1-3
v_gene: TRBV28
CDR3aa: CASSSLNSGNTIYF
CDR3nt: TGTGCCAGCAGTTCATTGAACTCTGGAAACACCATATATTTT

abundance: NA
d_gene: NA
j_gene: TRBJ1-2
v_gene: TRBV5-4
CDR3aa: CASSSASGDGYTF
CDR3nt: TGTGCCAGCAGCTCGGCGTCGGGGGATGGCTACACCTTC

abundance: NA
d_gene: TRBD2
j_gene: TRBJ2-7
v_gene: TRBV5-5
CDR3aa: CASSFRTSGTTIWSYEQYF
CDR3nt: TGTGCCAGCAGCTTTAGGACTAGCGGGACTACGATCTGGTCCTACGAGCAGTACTTC

abundance: NA
d_gene: NA
j_gene: TRBJ2-1
v_gene: TRBV19
CDR3aa: CASRLAPRKNNEQFF
CDR3nt: TGTGCCAGTAGGCTGGCCCCCAGAAAGAACAATGAGCAGTTCTTC

abundance: NA
d_gene: NA
j_gene: TRBJ2-1
v_gene: TRBV4-1
CDR3aa: CASSQALLDNEQFF
CDR3nt: TGCGCCAGCAGCCAAGCTTTACTAGACAATGAGCAGTTCTTC

abundance: NA
d_gene: NA
j_gene: TRBJ1-1
v_gene: TRBV6-1
CDR3aa: CASSATGNTEAFF
CDR3nt: TGTGCCAGCAGTGCGACAGGGAACACTGAAGCTTTCTTT

abundance: NA
d_gene: TRBD1
j_gene: TRBJ2-1
v_gene: TRBV5-6
CDR3aa: CASSPTGTGGNEQFF
CDR3nt: TGTGCCAGCAGCCCAACCGGGACAGGGGGCAATGAGCAGTTCTTC

abundance: NA
d_gene: NA
j_gene: TRBJ1-1
v_gene: TRBV19
CDR3aa: CASSIGQRMNTEAFF
CDR3nt: TGTGCCAGTAGTATAGGGCAGCGAATGAACACTGAAGCTTTCTTT

abundance: NA
d_gene: TRBD1
j_gene: TRBJ2-1
v_gene: TRBV5-4
CDR3aa: CASSSGTGFEQFF
CDR3nt: TGTGCCAGCAGCTCCGGGACAGGGTTTGAGCAGTTCTTC

abundance: once
d_gene: NA
j_gene: TRBJ2-7
v_gene: TRBV7-2
CDR3aa: CASSLDRIKEQYF
CDR3nt: TGTGCCAGCAGCTTAGACAGGATTAAGGAGCAGTACTTC

abundance: NA
d_gene: NA
j_gene: TRBJ2-2
v_gene: TRBV11-3
CDR3aa: CASSSTSFAGELFF
CDR3nt: TGTGCCAGCAGCTCGACTAGTTTTGCCGGGGAGCTGTTTTTT

abundance: NA
d_gene: TRBD2
j_gene: TRBJ2-3
v_gene: TRBV4-2
CDR3aa: CASSQVVKIGLAGVRRDTQYF
CDR3nt: TGTGCCAGCAGCCAAGTAGTCAAGATAGGGCTAGCGGGAGTGCGTAGAGATACGCAGTATTTT

abundance: NA
d_gene: NA
j_gene: TRBJ2-2
v_gene: TRBV9
CDR3aa: CASSVNAGELFF
CDR3nt: TGTGCCAGCAGCGTAAACGCCGGGGAGCTGTTTTTT

abundance: NA
d_gene: NA
j_gene: TRBJ1-5
v_gene: TRBV7-2
CDR3aa: CASSLAPRGAAQPQHF
CDR3nt: TGTGCCAGCAGCTTAGCGCCCAGGGGCGCCGCTCAGCCCCAGCATTTT

abundance: NA
d_gene: NA
j_gene: TRBJ2-7
v_gene: TRBV10-3
CDR3aa: CAIRGHEGYEQYF
CDR3nt: TGTGCCATCAGAGGGCATGAAGGCTACGAGCAGTACTTC

abundance: NA
d_gene: NA
j_gene: TRBJ1-4
v_gene: TRBV2
CDR3aa: CASSVGGWREKLFF
CDR3nt: TGTGCCAGCAGTGTAGGAGGTTGGCGTGAAAAACTGTTTTTT

abundance: NA
d_gene: NA
j_gene: TRBJ2-1
v_gene: TRBV11-3
CDR3aa: CASSSTYLGEQFF
CDR3nt: TGTGCCAGCAGCTCTACCTACTTGGGTGAGCAGTTCTTC

abundance: NA
d_gene: NA
j_gene: TRBJ2-7
v_gene: TRBV4-1
CDR3aa: CASSQPGTTIYEQYF
CDR3nt: TGCGCCAGCAGCCAACCCGGGACAACGATCTACGAGCAGTACTTC

abundance: NA
d_gene: TRBD1
j_gene: TRBJ1-3
v_gene: TRBV29-1
CDR3aa: CSVDFRGSGNTIYF
CDR3nt: TGCAGCGTTGACTTCAGGGGGTCAGGAAACACCATATATTTT

abundance: NA
d_gene: NA
j_gene: TRBJ1-5
v_gene: TRBV19
CDR3aa: CASSIQVQPQHF
CDR3nt: TGTGCCAGTAGTATTCAGGTGCAGCCCCAGCATTTT

abundance: NA
d_gene: NA
j_gene: TRBJ2-1
v_gene: TRBV2
CDR3aa: CASHTTRTVRDEQFF
CDR3nt: TGTGCCAGTCATACTACAAGGACGGTCAGGGATGAGCAGTTCTTC

abundance: NA
d_gene: NA
j_gene: TRBJ1-3
v_gene: TRBV27
CDR3aa: CASSLKSGNTIYF
CDR3nt: TGTGCCAGCAGTTTAAAATCTGGAAACACCATATATTTT

abundance: NA
d_gene: TRBD2
j_gene: TRBJ2-2
v_gene: TRBV5-4
CDR3aa: CASSSLAGVSTGELFF
CDR3nt: TGTGCCAGCAGCTCTCTAGCGGGAGTGAGCACCGGGGAGCTGTTTTTT

abundance: NA
d_gene: TRBD2
j_gene: TRBJ2-3
v_gene: TRBV5-1
CDR3aa: CASRYLAGGPDTQYF
CDR3nt: TGCGCCAGCAGATACCTAGCGGGAGGGCCAGATACGCAGTATTTT

abundance: NA
d_gene: NA
j_gene: TRBJ2-1
v_gene: TRBV5-1
CDR3aa: CASSLVSGNNEQFF
CDR3nt: TGCGCCAGCAGCTTGGTATCTGGCAACAATGAGCAGTTCTTC

abundance: NA
d_gene: NA
j_gene: TRBJ2-7
v_gene: TRBV19
CDR3aa: CASSRSFGGAYEQYF
CDR3nt: TGTGCCAGTAGTCGCTCTTTCGGCGGAGCCTACGAGCAGTACTTC

abundance: NA
d_gene: NA
j_gene: TRBJ2-7
v_gene: TRBV19
CDR3aa: CASRAGTATYEQYF
CDR3nt: TGTGCCAGCAGAGCCGGGACGGCCACCTACGAGCAGTACTTC

abundance: NA
d_gene: NA
j_gene: TRBJ1-1
v_gene: TRBV18
CDR3aa: CASSPSNTEAFF
CDR3nt: TGTGCCAGCTCACCATCTAACACTGAAGCTTTCTTT

abundance: NA
d_gene: NA
j_gene: TRBJ2-7
v_gene: TRBV27
CDR3aa: CASSQGTSLYEQYF
CDR3nt: TGTGCCAGCAGTCAAGGGACATCCCTCTACGAGCAGTACTTC

abundance: NA
d_gene: NA
j_gene: TRBJ2-3
v_gene: TRBV7-2
CDR3aa: CASSLARQFTDTQYF
CDR3nt: TGTGCCAGCAGCTTAGCAAGACAGTTCACAGATACGCAGTATTTT

abundance: NA
d_gene: NA
j_gene: TRBJ2-2
v_gene: TRBV10-3
CDR3aa: CAISGPSLTGELFF
CDR3nt: TGTGCCATCAGTGGACCTAGTCTCACCGGGGAGCTGTTTTTT

abundance: NA
d_gene: NA
j_gene: TRBJ2-7
v_gene: TRBV7-2
CDR3aa: CASTLGGVEQYF
CDR3nt: TGTGCCAGCACCCTAGGAGGGGTCGAGCAGTACTTC